The subject of this entry is one T cell receptor beta chain. It has no known antigen specificity. The record has no base qualities; no much larger clone is one base away. The data derive from a study of blood T cell repertoires in COVID-19 (dated by TCRdb to between 2020 and 2021). In terms of the full investigation: Samples covering the acute and convalescent phases of COVID-19 were provided by collaborators in the United States, Italy and Spain. The material from the prospective study consisted of cDNA or gDNA derived from T cells, B-cell-depleted T cells, or PBMCs. The dataset comprised deeply sampled blood TCRbeta repertoires from subjects exposed to, actively infected with, or recovered from COVID-19. The repertoires were made available in a free public database intended to serve as a resource for research on the immune response to SARS-CoV-2. The samples were drawn from two sources: the first 160 participants of the ongoing ImmuneRACE study, and 1,254 subjects contributed by 6 global collaborators. Sample metadata almost always included a de-identified subject ID, COVID-19 status, age in years and sex. HLA class I and class II types, where available, came from metadata supplied by the sample provider rather than from assay-based typing. Broad study findings and their caveats: How much clinical and demographic metadata was included differed by source and by participant, and the metadata was provided uncurated.

TCRbeta CDR3 regions were amplified from genomic DNA by means of the immunoSEQ Assay, a bias-controlled multiplex PCR. On the study's bioinformatics: Nucleated cell counts per sample were estimated from amplification of reference gene primers within the assay. To quantify the absolute abundance of each unique TCRbeta CDR3 rearrangement, sequence reads were collapsed and filtered. For each sample, productive Simpson clonality was calculated by taking the square root of Simpson's diversity index across productive rearrangements. The immuneACCESS repertoire file appears here via TCRdb, limited to in-frame rearrangements. These files lack a portion of the clones; in checked studies, under half of the deficit traces to unresolved V genes, and the cause of the others is not known. The DNA gave D and trimming, while V, J and clone size come from that table. Recorded for this sample are roughly 220,000 clones; around 84% of them occurred a single time. The leading ten clones occupy roughly 4.3% of the sample.

There are 12 amino acids in the CDR3, from cysteine to phenylalanine inclusive. CDR3 DNA only is kept here, 36 bases in frame from base 1. The junction shows trimming of 7 bases on V and 8 bases on J, and the gene matches do not reach 5 bases of it. As encoded in the germline V gene, CDR1 is KGHDR while CDR2 is SFDVKD. Participants in the prospective study were enrolled through a virtual design, were aged roughly 18 to 90 years, and lived in under 25 United States geographic areas. Cohort assignment in the prospective study relied on participant-reported clinical history from a screening survey and a study questionnaire. Each participant in the prospective study had whole blood, serum and a nasopharyngeal or oropharyngeal swab collected by mobile phlebotomists. Over an approximately 2-month period, participants in the prospective study had the option of providing additional blood draws and questionnaires. Before DNA extraction, prospective study blood samples were shipped either frozen or at room temperature.

The sample was PBMCs or T cells enriched from blood (not recorded which). This receptor was obtained from a man between 25 and 39 years old with acute COVID-19. The chain is assembled from TRBV24-1 and TRBJ1-1, and 8 junctional nucleotides match TRBD1. This receptor has the CDR3 CATRGGQGEAFF. The sequenced DNA: TGTGCCACCAGGGGAGGACAGGGAGAAGCTTTCTTT.